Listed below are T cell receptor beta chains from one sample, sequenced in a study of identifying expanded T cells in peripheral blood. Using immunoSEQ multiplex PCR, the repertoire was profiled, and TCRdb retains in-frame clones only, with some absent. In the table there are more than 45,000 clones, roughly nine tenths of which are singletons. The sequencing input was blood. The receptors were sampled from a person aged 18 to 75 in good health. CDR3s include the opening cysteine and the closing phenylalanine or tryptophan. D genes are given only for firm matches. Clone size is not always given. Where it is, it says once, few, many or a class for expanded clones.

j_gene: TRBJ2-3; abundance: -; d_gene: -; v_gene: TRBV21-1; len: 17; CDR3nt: TGTGCCAGCAGCAATAGGCGGACATCCGGGAGGACAGATACGCAGTATTTT; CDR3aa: CASSNRRTSGRTDTQYF
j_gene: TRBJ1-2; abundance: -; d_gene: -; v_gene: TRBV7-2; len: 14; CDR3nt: TGTGCCAGCAATCAGAGGGCGGGGAACTATGGCTACACCTTC; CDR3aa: CASNQRAGNYGYTF
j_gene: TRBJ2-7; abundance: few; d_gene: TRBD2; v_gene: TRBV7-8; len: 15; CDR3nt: TGTGCCAGCAGCTTAGCGACTAGCGGGGGGTACGAGCAGTACTTC; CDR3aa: CASSLATSGGYEQYF
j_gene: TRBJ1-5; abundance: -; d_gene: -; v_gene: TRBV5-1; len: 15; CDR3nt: TGCGCCAGCAGCTTGGGAGTGGGGGCGGGTCAGCCCCAGCATTTT; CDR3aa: CASSLGVGAGQPQHF
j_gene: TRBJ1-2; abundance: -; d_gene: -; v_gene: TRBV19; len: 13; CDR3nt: TGTGCCAGTAGTATCGGCAGTCTCTATGGCTACACCTTC; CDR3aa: CASSIGSLYGYTF
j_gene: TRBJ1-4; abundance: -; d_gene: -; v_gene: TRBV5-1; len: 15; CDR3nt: TGCGCCAGCAGCTTACAGGGTTATACTAATGAAAAACTGTTTTTT; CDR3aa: CASSLQGYTNEKLFF
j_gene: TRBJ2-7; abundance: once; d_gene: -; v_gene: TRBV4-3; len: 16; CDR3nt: TGCGCCAGCAGCCCGGGGGCCGGGACTACCTCCTACGAGCAGTACTTC; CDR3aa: CASSPGAGTTSYEQYF
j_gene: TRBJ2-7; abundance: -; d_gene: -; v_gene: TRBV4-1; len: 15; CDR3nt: TGCGCCAGCAGCCAAGGAACCGGGAAACTCTACGAGCAGTACTTC; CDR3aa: CASSQGTGKLYEQYF
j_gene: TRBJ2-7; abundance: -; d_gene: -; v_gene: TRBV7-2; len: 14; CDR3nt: TGTGCCAGCAACCCCTTCGGGGGACCCTACGAGCAGTACTTC; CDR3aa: CASNPFGGPYEQYF
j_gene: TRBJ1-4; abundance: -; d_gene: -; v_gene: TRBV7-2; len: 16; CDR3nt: TGTGCCAGCAGCTTAAACTATATGGCGTTGGGTGAAAAACTGTTTTTT; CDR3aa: CASSLNYMALGEKLFF
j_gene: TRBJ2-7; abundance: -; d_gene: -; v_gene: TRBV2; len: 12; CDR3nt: TGTGCCAGCGGGGGGAGCTCCTACGAGCAGTACTTC; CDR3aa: CASGGSSYEQYF
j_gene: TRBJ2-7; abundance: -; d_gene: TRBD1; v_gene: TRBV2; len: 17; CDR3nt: TGTGCCAGCAGTGACCCGGCACCTCGAGGGGGCCAAGGGGAGCAGTACTTC; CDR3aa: CASSDPAPRGGQGEQYF
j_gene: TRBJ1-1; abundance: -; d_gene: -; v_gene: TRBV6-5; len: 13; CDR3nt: TGTGCCAGCAGTGAAAATGTGAACACTGAAGCTTTCTTT; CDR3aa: CASSENVNTEAFF
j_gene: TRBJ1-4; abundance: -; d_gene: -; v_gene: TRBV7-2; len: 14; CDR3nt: TGTGCCAGCAGCCGGGCTGCAACTAATGAAAAACTGTTTTTT; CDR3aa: CASSRAATNEKLFF
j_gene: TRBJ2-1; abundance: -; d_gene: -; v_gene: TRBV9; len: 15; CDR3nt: TGTGCCAGCAGCGTAGCCGGGACTCCCTACAATGAGCAGTTCTTC; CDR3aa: CASSVAGTPYNEQFF
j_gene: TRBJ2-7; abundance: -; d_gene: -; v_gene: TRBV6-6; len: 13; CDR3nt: TGTGCCAGCAGTTACTCATATTCCTACGAGCAGTACTTC; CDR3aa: CASSYSYSYEQYF
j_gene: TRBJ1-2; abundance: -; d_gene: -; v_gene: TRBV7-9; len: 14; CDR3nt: TGTGCCAGCAGCCCCCACCGGTCCCACCATAGCTACACCTTC; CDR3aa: CASSPHRSHHSYTF
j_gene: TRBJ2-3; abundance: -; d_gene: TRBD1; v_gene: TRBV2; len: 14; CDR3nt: TGTGCCAGCAGTAGGGACAGGGAGACAGATACGCAGTATTTT; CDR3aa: CASSRDRETDTQYF
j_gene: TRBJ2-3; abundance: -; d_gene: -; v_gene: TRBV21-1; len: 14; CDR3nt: TGTGCCAGCAGTGACAGGGGGGGAACAGATACGCAGTATTTT; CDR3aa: CASSDRGGTDTQYF
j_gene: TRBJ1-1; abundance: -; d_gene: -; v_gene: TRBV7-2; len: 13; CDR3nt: TGTGCCAGCAGCTTGGCCTTGAACACTGAAGCTTTCTTT; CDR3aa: CASSLALNTEAFF
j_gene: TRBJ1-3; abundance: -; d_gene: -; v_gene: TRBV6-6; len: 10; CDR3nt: TGTGCCAGCTCTGGAAACACCATATATTTT; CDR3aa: CASSGNTIYF
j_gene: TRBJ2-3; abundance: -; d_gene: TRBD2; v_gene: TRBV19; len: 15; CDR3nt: TGTGCCAGTGCTCTTAGCGGGAGCTTGGGAGATACGCAGTATTTT; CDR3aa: CASALSGSLGDTQYF
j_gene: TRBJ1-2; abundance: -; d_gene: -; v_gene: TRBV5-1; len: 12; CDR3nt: TGCGCCAGTGAAGTCGGGCCCTATGGCTACACCTTC; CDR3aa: CASEVGPYGYTF
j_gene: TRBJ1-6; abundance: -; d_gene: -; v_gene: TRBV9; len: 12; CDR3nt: TGTGCCAGCAATTCGGAAAATTCACCCCTCCACTTT; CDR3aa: CASNSENSPLHF
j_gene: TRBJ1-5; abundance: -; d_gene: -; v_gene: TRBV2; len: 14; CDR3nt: TGTGCCAGCAGTGAGGGTAGGGATCATCAGCCCCAGCATTTT; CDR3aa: CASSEGRDHQPQHF